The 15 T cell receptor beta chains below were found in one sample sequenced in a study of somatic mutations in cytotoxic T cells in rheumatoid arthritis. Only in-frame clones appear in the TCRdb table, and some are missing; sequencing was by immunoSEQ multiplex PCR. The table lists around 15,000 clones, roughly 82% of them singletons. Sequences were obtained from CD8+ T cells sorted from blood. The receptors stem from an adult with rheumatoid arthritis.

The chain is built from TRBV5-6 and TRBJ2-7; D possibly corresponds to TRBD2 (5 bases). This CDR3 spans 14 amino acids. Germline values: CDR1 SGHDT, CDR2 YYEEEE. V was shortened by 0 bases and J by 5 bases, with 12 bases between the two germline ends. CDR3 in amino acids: CASSLGSGSDEQYF. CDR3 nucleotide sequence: TGTGCCAGCAGCTTGGGTAGTGGGAGCGACGAGCAGTACTTC.

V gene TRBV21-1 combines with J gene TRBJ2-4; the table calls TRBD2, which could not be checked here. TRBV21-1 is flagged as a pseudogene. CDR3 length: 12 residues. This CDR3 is CASKGLPNIQYF. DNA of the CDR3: TGTGCCAGCAAGGGACTACCCAACATTCAGTACTTC.

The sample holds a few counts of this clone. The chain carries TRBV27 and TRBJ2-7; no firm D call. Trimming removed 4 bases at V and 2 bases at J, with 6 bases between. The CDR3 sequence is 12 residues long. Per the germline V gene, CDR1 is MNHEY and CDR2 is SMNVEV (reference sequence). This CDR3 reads CASSSNPYEQYF. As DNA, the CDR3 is TGTGCCAGCAGTTCAAATCCCTACGAGCAGTACTTC.

The CDR3 reads CAYSGERGSNQPQHF. The CDR3 DNA reads TGTGCCTACTCGGGGGAGAGGGGTAGCAATCAGCCCCAGCATTTT. The chain uses TRBV28 and TRBJ1-5; D might be TRBD1 (5 bases). The germline V gene encodes CDR1 MDHEN and CDR2 SYDVKM. This CDR3 has 15 residues. V lost 11 bases, J lost 0 bases, and 17 bases lay in between.

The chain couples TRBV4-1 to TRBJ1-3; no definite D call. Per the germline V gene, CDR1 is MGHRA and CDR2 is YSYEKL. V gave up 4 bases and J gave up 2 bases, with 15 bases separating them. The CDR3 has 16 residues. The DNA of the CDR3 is TGCGCCAGCAGCCCATTGAGCCCTGGAACTGGAAACACCATATATTTT. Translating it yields CASSPLSPGTGNTIYF.

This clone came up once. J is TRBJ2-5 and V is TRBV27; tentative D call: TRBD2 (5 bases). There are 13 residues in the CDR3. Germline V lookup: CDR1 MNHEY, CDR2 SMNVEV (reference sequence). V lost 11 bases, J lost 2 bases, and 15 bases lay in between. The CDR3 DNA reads TGTGCCGTTCTGAGGGAATCACAAGAGACCCAGTACTTC. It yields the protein CAVLRESQETQYF.

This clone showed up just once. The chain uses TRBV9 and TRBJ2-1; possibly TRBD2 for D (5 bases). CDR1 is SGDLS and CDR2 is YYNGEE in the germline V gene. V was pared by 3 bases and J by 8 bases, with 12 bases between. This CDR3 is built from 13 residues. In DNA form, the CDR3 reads TGTGCCAGCAGCGCCGGACTCCCCCATGAGCAGTTCTTC. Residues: CASSAGLPHEQFF.

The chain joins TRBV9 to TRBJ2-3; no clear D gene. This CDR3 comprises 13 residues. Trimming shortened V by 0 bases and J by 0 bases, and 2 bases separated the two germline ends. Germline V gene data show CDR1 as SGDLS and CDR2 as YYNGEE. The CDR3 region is CASSVVSTDTQYF. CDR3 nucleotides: TGTGCCAGCAGCGTAGTTAGCACAGATACGCAGTATTTT.

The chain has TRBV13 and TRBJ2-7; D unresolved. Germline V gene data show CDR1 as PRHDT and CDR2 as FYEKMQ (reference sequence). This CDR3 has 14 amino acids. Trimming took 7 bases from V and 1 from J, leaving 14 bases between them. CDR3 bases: TGTGCCAGCAACAAAATGGGTAAATCCTACGAGCAGTACTTC. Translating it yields CASNKMGKSYEQYF. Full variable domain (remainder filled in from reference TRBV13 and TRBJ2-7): AAGVIQSPRHLIKEKRETATLKCYPIPRHDTVYWYQQGPGQDPQFLISFYEKMQSDKGSIPDRFSAQQFSDYHSELNMSSLELGDSALYFCASNKMGKSYEQYFGPGTRLTVT.

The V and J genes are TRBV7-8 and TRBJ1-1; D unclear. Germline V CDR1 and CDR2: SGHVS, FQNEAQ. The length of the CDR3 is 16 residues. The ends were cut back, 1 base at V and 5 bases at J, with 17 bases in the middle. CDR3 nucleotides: TGTGCCAGCAGCTTAGGGGTGGGAGGGTCGGGAACTGAAGCTTTCTTT. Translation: CASSLGVGGSGTEAFF.

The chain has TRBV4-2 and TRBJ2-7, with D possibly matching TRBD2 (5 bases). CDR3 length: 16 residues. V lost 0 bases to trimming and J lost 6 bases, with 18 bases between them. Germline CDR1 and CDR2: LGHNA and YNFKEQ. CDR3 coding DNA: TGTGCCAGCAGCCAAGATTTGATTACCCCACTAGTCGAGCAGTACTTC. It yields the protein CASSQDLITPLVEQYF.

The CDR3 DNA sequence: TGTGCCAGCAGTAAACTAGCGGGGGGCTCCCAAGAGACCCAGTACTTC. Translating it yields CASSKLAGGSQETQYF. This sequence joins TRBV27 and TRBJ2-5, with 12 bases matching TRBD2. V dropped 5 bases and J dropped 1; count of bases not matched to a gene: 5. The germline V gene has CDR1 MNHEY and CDR2 SMNVEV (reference sequence). CDR3 length equals 16 residues.

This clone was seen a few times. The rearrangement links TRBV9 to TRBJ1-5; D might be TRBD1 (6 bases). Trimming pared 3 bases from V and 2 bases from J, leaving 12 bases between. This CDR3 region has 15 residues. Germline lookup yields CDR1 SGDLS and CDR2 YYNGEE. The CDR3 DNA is TGTGCCAGCAGCGCAACAGGGACACGCAATCAGCCCCAGCATTTT. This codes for CASSATGTRNQPQHF. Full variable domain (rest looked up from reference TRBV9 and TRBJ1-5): DSGVTQTPKHLITATGQRVTLRCSPRSGDLSVYWYQQSLDQGLQFLIQYYNGEERAKGNILERFSAQQFPDLHSELNLSSLELGDSALYFCASSATGTRNQPQHFGDGTRLSIL.

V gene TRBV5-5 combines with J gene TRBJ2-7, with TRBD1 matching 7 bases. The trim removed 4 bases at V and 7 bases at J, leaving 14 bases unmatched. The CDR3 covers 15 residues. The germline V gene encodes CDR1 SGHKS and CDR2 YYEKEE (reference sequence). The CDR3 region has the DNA TGTGCCAGCAGCATAGGGACAGTAACTTCTGAGGAGCAGTACTTC. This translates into CASSIGTVTSEEQYF.

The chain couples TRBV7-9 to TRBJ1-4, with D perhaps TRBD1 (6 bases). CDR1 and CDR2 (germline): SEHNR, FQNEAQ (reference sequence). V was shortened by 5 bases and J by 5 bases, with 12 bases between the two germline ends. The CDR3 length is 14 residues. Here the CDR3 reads CASSAGQYNEKLFF. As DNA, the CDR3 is TGTGCCAGCAGCGCCGGACAGTACAATGAAAAACTGTTTTTT.